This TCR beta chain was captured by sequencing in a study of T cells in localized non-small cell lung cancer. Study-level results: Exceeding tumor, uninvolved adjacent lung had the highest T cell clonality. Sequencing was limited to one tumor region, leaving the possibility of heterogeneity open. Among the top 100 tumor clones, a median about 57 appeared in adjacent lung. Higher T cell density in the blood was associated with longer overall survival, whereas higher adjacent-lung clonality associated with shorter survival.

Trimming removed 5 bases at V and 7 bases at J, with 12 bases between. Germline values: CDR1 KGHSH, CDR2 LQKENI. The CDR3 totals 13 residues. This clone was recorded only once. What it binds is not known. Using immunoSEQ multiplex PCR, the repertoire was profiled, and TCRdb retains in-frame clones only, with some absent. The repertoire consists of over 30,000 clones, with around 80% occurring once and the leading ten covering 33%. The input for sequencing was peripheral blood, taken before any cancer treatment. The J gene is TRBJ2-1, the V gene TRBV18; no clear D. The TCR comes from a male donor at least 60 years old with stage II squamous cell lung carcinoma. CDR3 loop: CASSGLSLNEQFF. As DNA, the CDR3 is TGTGCCAGCTCAGGTCTATCCCTAAATGAGCAGTTCTTC.